Below, 4 T cell receptor beta chains from the same sample are listed, as sequenced in a study of Graves' ophthalmopathy and Graves' hyperthyroidism. RNA transcripts provided the template for amplifying TCR beta CDR3 regions. The first-round RT-PCR employed HTBI primers together with the Qiagen OneStep RT-PCR kit. A multiplex PCR was then performed as the second round. TCRdb redid the calling of the multiplex PCR reads with MiXCR, one entry per CDR3 protein. The sample consists of fewer than 600,000 distinct CDR3 sequences, approximately 15% of them appearing once. Sequences were obtained from blood. These receptors all come from a woman in her 30s with Graves' ophthalmopathy.

This clonotype was counted ten times or more. The genes are TRBV6-2 or TRBV6-3 and TRBJ2-7, with 10 bases aligning to TRBD2. Unmatched junction bases numbered 10, after V lost 5 bases and J lost 3 bases. CDR1 and CDR2 (germline): MNHEY, SVGEGT. There are 16 residues in the CDR3. The CDR3 DNA follows: TGTGCCAGCAGTGGCGGGACTAGCGAACTTTTCTACGAGCAGTACTTC. It encodes CASSGGTSELFYEQYF.

This clonotype occurred many times. The V gene is TRBV28, the J gene TRBJ1-1, with TRBD1 identical over 9 bases. V dropped 7 bases and J dropped 6; count of bases not matched to a gene: 9. Germline V gene data show CDR1 as MDHEN and CDR2 as SYDVKM. The CDR3 runs 14 residues. The CDR3 DNA reads TGTGCCAGCACCCCACAGGGGGCGTTAGCTGAAGCTTTCTTT. The encoded protein is CASTPQGALAEAFF. The full variable domain, in which reference TRBV28 and TRBJ1-1 provide the parts outside the CDR3, is DVKVTQSSRYLVKRTGEKVFLECVQDMDHENMFWYRQDPGLGLRLIYFSYDVKMKEKGDIPEGYSVSREKKERFSLILESASTNQTSMYLCASTPQGALAEAFFGQGTRLTVV.

At least ten counts were recorded for this clonotype. J is TRBJ1-2 and V is TRBV10-3; D call uncertain. CDR3 length: 15 residues. Germline CDR1 and CDR2: ENHRY and SYGVKD. With 0 bases removed from V and 1 base from J, the gap between germline ends came to 9 bases. As DNA, the CDR3 is TGTGCCATCAGTGAGTCCACAGCTCTTAACTATGGCTACACCTTC. This translates into CAISESTALNYGYTF.

This clonotype has ten or more counts. The chain has TRBV12-3 or TRBV12-4 and TRBJ2-7; 10 positions agree with TRBD1. The CDR3 runs 16 residues. V was pared by 0 bases and J by 4 bases, with 6 bases of the junction left unmatched. Here the CDR3 reads CASSLAQGQGEYEQYF. The CDR3 coding sequence is TGTGCCAGCAGTTTAGCGCAAGGACAGGGGGAATACGAGCAGTACTTC.